Below are 14 T cell receptor beta chains sequenced from a single sample in a study of T cell repertoires in cytomegalovirus infection. TCRdb re-called the reads with MiXCR, one entry per CDR3 protein. The sample records a few hundred thousand distinct CDR3 sequences, approximately 17% being singletons. The source material was CD8+ T cells from PBMCs. These TCRs come from a human donor in good health (CMV status not recorded). Some clones in this sample may be carry-over from other donors' samples.

V is TRBV4-2 and J is TRBJ2-4, with D unresolved. The V end was cut by 1 base, the J end by 1 base, with 11 bases between. CDR3 length equals 16 residues. Germline-derived CDR1 and CDR2 are LGHNA and YNFKEQ. The CDR3 loop is CASSQAMTQAKNIQYF. The CDR3 region has the DNA TGTGCCAGCAGCCAAGCGATGACACAGGCCAAAAACATTCAGTACTTC.

The chain uses TRBV20-1 and TRBJ2-7; D is ambiguous. The CDR3 runs to 12 residues. CDR1 DFQATT and CDR2 SNEGSKA come from the germline V gene (reference sequence). V was pared by 0 bases and J by 4 bases, with 7 bases between. CDR3 in DNA: TGCAGTGCTAGAGATATAGGGTACGAGCAGTACTTC. It is translated as CSARDIGYEQYF.

This clonotype has a handful of counts. The chain is built from TRBV7-4 and TRBJ1-6; 7 bases match TRBD1. Trimming cost V 6 bases and J 2 bases; bases outside gene matches: 7. In germline, CDR1 is SGHVT, CDR2 SQSDAQ. CDR3 size: 16 residues. Here the CDR3 DNA reads TGTGCCAGCAGAGATGAAGGGGGCGCCTATAATTCACCCCTCCACTTT. Protein product: CASRDEGGAYNSPLHF. Variable domain in full (rest from reference TRBV7-4 and TRBJ1-6): GAGVSQSPRYKVAKRGRDVALRCDSISGHVTLYWYRQTLGQGSEVLTYSQSDAQRDKSGRPSGRFSAERPERSVSTLKIQRTEQGDSAVYLCASRDEGGAYNSPLHFGNGTRLTVT.

This clonotype has a handful of counts. The CDR3 bases are TGCAGTGCTAGAGCGGCGGGTATGGGGCGGAATCAGCCCCAGCATTTT. It translates to CSARAAGMGRNQPQHF. The chain employs TRBV20-1 and TRBJ1-5; a possible D gene is TRBD1 (5 bases). CDR1 and CDR2 (germline): DFQATT, SNEGSKA (reference sequence). V was shortened by 1 base and J by 4 bases, with 17 bases between the two germline ends. The CDR3 covers 16 residues.

The chain is built from TRBV29-1 and TRBJ1-2, with D maybe TRBD1 (5 bases). CDR1 is SQVTM, CDR2 ANQGSEA, per germline. The V gene lost 4 bases and the J gene lost 3 bases, with 9 bases spanning the gap. There are 12 residues in the CDR3. The CDR3 loop reads CSVVVGDYGYTF. CDR3 nucleotides: TGCAGCGTTGTAGTGGGGGACTATGGCTACACCTTC. The variable domain in full, completed from reference TRBV29-1 and TRBJ1-2, reads SAVISQKPSRDICQRGTSLTIQCQVDSQVTMMFWYRQQPGQSLTLIATANQGSEATYESGFVIDKFPISRPNLTFSTLTVSNMSPEDSSIYLCSVVVGDYGYTFGSGTRLTVV.

V is TRBV20-1 and J is TRBJ1-1; 8 bases match TRBD1. The ends lost 7 bases at V and 4 bases at J; junction bases unmatched: 8. The germline V gene encodes CDR1 DFQATT and CDR2 SNEGSKA (reference sequence). The CDR3 loop spans 13 amino acids. CDR3 loop: CSVWTGTFTEAFF. In DNA, the CDR3 is TGCAGTGTTTGGACAGGGACCTTCACTGAAGCTTTCTTT.

The V call is TRBV7-9, the J call TRBJ1-5; D remains unclear. This CDR3 contains 16 residues. From germline, CDR1 is SEHNR and CDR2 FQNEAQ (reference sequence). Deletions cut 2 bases from V and 0 bases from J, with 11 bases between. CDR3 sequence: CASSLRQPYSNQPQHF. CDR3 DNA: TGTGCCAGCAGCTTAAGGCAGCCATATAGCAATCAGCCCCAGCATTTT. Together with reference TRBV7-9 and TRBJ1-5, the CDR3 gives the full variable domain: DTGVSQNPRHKITKRGQNVTFRCDPISEHNRLYWYRQTLGQGPEFLTYFQNEAQLEKSRLLSDRFSAERPKGSFSTLEIQRTEQGDSAMYLCASSLRQPYSNQPQHFGDGTRLSIL.

V is TRBV7-9 and J is TRBJ2-1; D may be TRBD1 (5 bases). The length of the CDR3 is 16 residues. V dropped 2 bases and J dropped 1 base, with 12 bases sitting between them. Per the germline V gene, CDR1 is SEHNR and CDR2 is FQNEAQ (reference sequence). In nucleotides, the CDR3 is TGTGCCAGCAGCTTACAAAGGGGCCTTTCCTACAATGAGCAGTTCTTC. It is translated as CASSLQRGLSYNEQFF.

This clonotype has a count of ten or more. The chain couples TRBV25-1 to TRBJ2-3; 10 nucleotides agree with TRBD2. The junction had 12 bases not matched to a gene; V was cut back by 4 bases and J by 2 bases. This CDR3 contains 18 residues. Looked up from germline, CDR1 is MGHDK and CDR2 is SYGVNS. Written as DNA, the CDR3 is TGTGCCAGCAGTGCGCCGACATTAGCGGGGGGCGACACAGATACGCAGTATTTT. Its protein is CASSAPTLAGGDTDTQYF.

In this sample, this clonotype turned up many times. V gene TRBV7-2 combines with J gene TRBJ2-2; TRBD1 matches at 7 bases. CDR3 length: 15 residues. CDR1 and CDR2 from the germline V gene are SGHTA and FQGNSA. J lost 2 bases, V lost 5 bases, and 5 bases had no gene match. CDR3 protein: CASSVGQQNTGELFF. CDR3 bases: TGTGCCAGCAGCGTGGGACAGCAAAACACCGGGGAGCTGTTTTTT.

Worth noting for this clonotype: A junction boundary mismatches the germline segment, possibly from a read error. The V gene is TRBV5-4, the J gene TRBJ2-7, with TRBD2 identical over 8 bases. Per germline, CDR1 SGHNT and CDR2 YYREEE (reference sequence). This CDR3 is built from 14 residues. CDR3 residues: CASSLGAGGYKQYF. Here the CDR3 DNA reads TGTGCCAGCAGCTTGGGTGCGGGGGGCTACAAGCAGTACTTC.

This clonotype was picked up one time. A much larger clone differs from this one at a single base, so this may be a read error. This sequence joins TRBV7-2 and TRBJ1-2, with no clear D. The V and J ends lost 3 bases and 10 bases respectively, with 6 bases between them. CDR1 SGHTA and CDR2 FQGNSA come from the germline V gene. The CDR3 is made up of 10 amino acids. The CDR3, as DNA: TGTGCCAGCAGCTTGGGCGACTACACCTTC. Residues: CASSLGDYTF.

This chain connects TRBV20-1 to TRBJ1-1, with unresolved D. V was pared by 4 bases and J by 5 bases, with 8 bases between. CDR3 length: 11 amino acids. The germline V gene encodes CDR1 DFQATT and CDR2 SNEGSKA (reference sequence). In DNA, the CDR3 is TGCAGTGCTAACCCCGATACTGAAGCTTTCTTT. This translates into CSANPDTEAFF.

CDR3 in DNA: TGCAGTGCTGTTACACAGGAGCTGCAGGAGACCCAGTACTTC. Translation gives CSAVTQELQETQYF. This chain links TRBV20-1 with TRBJ2-5; maybe TRBD1 (5 bases). The CDR3 sequence is 14 residues long. The germline gives CDR1 DFQATT, CDR2 SNEGSKA (reference sequence). The V and J ends lost 5 bases and 5 bases respectively, with 18 bases between them.